Below, 2 T cell receptor beta chains from the same sample are listed, as sequenced in a study of blood T cells in healthy people across ages. With a J-beta primer mix and a sample-barcoded 5' primer, a second PCR ran about 7 to 12 cycles. From the 5' RACE reads, TCRdb called clonotypes with MiXCR, one entry per CDR3 protein. Among 1.4 million or so distinct CDR3 sequences listed, 35% to 45% were seen once. The material sequenced was blood. The receptor source for this set is a woman younger than 35 in good health.

This clonotype was recorded a few times. This chain connects TRBV18 to TRBJ1-4; a weak D match, TRBD1 (5 bases). V was trimmed by 2 bases and J by 14 bases, leaving 15 bases between them. CDR1 and CDR2 from the germline V gene are KGHSH and LQKENI. This CDR3 is 13 amino acids long. The CDR3 loop reads CASSPVKGRDLFF. The CDR3 nucleotides are TGTGCCAGCTCACCAGTCAAGGGACGGGACCTGTTTTTT. Complete variable domain (other parts from reference TRBV18 and TRBJ1-4): NAGVMQNPRHLVRRRGQEARLRCSPMKGHSHVYWYRQLPEEGLKFMVYLQKENIIDESGMPKERFSAEFPKEGPSILRIQQVVRGDSAAYFCASSPVKGRDLFFGSGTQLSVL.

The rearrangement links TRBV4-3 to TRBJ1-3; D is perhaps TRBD1 (5 bases). The CDR3 loop spans 15 amino acids. Germline V gives CDR1 LGHNA, CDR2 YSLEER. V lost 1 base and J lost 3, with 10 bases in between. This CDR3 is CASSQVAGFGNTIYF. CDR3 sequence (DNA): TGCGCCAGCAGCCAAGTTGCAGGGTTTGGAAACACCATATATTTT.